This TCR beta chain was recorded in a study of cytomegalovirus exposure and HLA in healthy donors. The CDR3 consists of 20 residues. PCR involved 60 Vbeta and 13 Jbeta primers. Some clones are missing from TCRdb's copy, which holds only in-frame ones; the method was immunoSEQ multiplex PCR. The sample includes about 130,000 clones, around 72% of them seen just once. The receptor comes from a man aged 45-65 years in good health and CMV-seropositive. The chain is built from TRBV21-1 and TRBJ2-2; the table's D call of TRBD1 was not tested on the DNA. TRBV21-1 is marked as a pseudogene. Specimen: PBMCs. The CDR3 sequence is CASSKYSGDRGGVNTGELFF. In DNA, the CDR3 is TGTGCCAGCAGCAAATACTCGGGAGACAGGGGCGGAGTGAACACCGGGGAGCTGTTTTTT.